This T cell receptor beta chain stems from a study of metastatic and nonmetastatic thyroid tumors. Across the whole study: Peripheral blood and tumor or nodule samples from malignant and benign thyroid patients were compared.

Every patient was untreated before thyroid surgery. In the authors' methods: Variation in CDR3 across clinicopathological groups served as the basis for constructing a distant-metastasis classifier in papillary thyroid cancer. TCRdb redid the clone calls on the PCR reads using MiXCR. The authors' filters were not applied to this entry. Among roughly 40,000 clones listed, around 18% were seen once. Study-level points and caveats: Within blood and tumor, benign nodules reportedly had significantly lower TCR beta diversity than malignant thyroid tumors did.

At least ten counts were recorded for this clone. Its target is not known. Material: tumor tissue. This TCR came from a female donor with papillary thyroid cancer or a benign thyroid nodule (not recorded which). Some clones in this sample may be carry-over from other donors' samples.

The CDR3 DNA reads TGTGCCAGCAGTCCAATTATGAACACTGAAGCTTTCTTT. Translated, it gives CASSPIMNTEAFF. The chain is built from TRBV28 and TRBJ1-1; D call uncertain. Germline CDR1 MDHEN, CDR2 SYDVKM. The germline V and J ends were trimmed by 5 bases and 0 bases, with 7 bases remaining between them. The CDR3 covers 13 residues.